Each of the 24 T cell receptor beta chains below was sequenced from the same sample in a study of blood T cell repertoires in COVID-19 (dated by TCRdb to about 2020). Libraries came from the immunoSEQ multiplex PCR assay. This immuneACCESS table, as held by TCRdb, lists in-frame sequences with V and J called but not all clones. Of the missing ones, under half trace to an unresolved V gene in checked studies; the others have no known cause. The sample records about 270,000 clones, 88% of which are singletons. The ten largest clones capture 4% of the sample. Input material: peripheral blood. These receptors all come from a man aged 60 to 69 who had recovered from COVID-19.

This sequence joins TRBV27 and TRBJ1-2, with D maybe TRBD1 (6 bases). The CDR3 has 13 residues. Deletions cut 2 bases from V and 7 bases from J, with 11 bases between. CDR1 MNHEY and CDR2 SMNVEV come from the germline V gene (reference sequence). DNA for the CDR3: TGTGCCAGCAGTTTACCGAGGGGGGGTGGCTACACCTTC. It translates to CASSLPRGGGYTF.

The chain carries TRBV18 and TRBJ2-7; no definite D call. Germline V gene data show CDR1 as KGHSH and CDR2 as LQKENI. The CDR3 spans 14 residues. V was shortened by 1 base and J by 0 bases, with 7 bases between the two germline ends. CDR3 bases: TGTGCCAGCTCACCACAACACCCCTCCTACGAGCAGTACTTC. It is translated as CASSPQHPSYEQYF.

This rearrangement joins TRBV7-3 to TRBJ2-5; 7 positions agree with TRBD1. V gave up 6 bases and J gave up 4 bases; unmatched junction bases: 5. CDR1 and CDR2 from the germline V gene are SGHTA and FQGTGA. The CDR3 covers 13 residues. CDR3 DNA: TGTGCCAGCAGTACGGACAGGCGAGAGACCCAGTACTTC. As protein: CASSTDRRETQYF.

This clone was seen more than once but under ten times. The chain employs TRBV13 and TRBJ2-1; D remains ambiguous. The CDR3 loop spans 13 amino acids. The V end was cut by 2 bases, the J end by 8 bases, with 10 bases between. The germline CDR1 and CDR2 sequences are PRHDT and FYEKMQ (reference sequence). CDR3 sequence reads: CASSLFGRDEQFF. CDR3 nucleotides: TGTGCCAGCAGCTTATTTGGCCGGGATGAGCAGTTCTTC.

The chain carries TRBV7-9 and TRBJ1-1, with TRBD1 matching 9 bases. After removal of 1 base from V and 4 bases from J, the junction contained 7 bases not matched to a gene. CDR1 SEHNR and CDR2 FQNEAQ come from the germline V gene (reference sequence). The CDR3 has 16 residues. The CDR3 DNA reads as TGTGCCAGCAGCTTAGGGTCCGGGACAGGGACCACTGAAGCTTTCTTT. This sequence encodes CASSLGSGTGTTEAFF.

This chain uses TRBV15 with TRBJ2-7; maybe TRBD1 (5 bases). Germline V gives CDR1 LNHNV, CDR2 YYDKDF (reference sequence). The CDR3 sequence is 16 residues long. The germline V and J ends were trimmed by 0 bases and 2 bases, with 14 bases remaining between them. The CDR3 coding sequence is TGTGCCACCAGCAGAGATAGATCCGGACAAGCCTACGAGCAGTACTTC. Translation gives CATSRDRSGQAYEQYF.

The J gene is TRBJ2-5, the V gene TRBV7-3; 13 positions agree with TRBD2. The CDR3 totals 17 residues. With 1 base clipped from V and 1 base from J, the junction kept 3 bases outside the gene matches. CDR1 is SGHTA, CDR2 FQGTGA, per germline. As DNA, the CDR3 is TGTGCCAGCAGCTTAAGTACTAGCGGGGGGGCCCAAGAGACCCAGTACTTC. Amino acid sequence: CASSLSTSGGAQETQYF.

For the CDR3, the DNA is TGTGCCACTAAATCCGGGAGAATAAACCAGCCCCAGCATTTT. Translated: CATKSGRINQPQHF. The V and J genes are TRBV19 and TRBJ1-5, with D hard to call. This CDR3 region has 14 residues. Germline loops: CDR1 LNHDA, CDR2 SQIVND (reference sequence). Between the trimmed V and J ends, which lost 10 bases and 7 bases, there was a span of 20 bases.

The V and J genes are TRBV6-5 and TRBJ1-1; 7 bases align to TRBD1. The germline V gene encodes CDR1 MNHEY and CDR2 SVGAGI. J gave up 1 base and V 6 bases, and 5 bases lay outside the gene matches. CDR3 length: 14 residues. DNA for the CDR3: TGTGCCAGCAGGAACAGGGGCGGGAACACTGAAGCTTTCTTT. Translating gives CASRNRGGNTEAFF.

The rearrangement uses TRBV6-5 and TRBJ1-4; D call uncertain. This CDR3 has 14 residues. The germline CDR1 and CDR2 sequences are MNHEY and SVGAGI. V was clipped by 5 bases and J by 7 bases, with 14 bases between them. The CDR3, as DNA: TGTGCCAGCAGTCCCACCTGGAGTGGTGAAAAACTGTTTTTT. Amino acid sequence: CASSPTWSGEKLFF.

The CDR3 region is CASSSLNHEQFF. The CDR3, as DNA: TGTGCCAGCAGCTCCTTAAATCATGAGCAGTTCTTC. This chain connects TRBV5-6 to TRBJ2-1; D is unresolved. The CDR3 loop spans 12 amino acids. Germline values: CDR1 SGHDT, CDR2 YYEEEE. V shed 3 bases and J shed 8 bases, with 9 bases lying between them.

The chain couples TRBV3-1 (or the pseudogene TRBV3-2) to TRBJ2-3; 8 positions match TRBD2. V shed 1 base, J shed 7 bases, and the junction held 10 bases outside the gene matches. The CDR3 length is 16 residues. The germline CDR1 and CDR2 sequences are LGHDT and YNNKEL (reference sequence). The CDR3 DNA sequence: TGTGCCAGCAGCCAAGCCGGGAGGGGAGGAGTAAATACGCAGTATTTT. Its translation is CASSQAGRGGVNTQYF.

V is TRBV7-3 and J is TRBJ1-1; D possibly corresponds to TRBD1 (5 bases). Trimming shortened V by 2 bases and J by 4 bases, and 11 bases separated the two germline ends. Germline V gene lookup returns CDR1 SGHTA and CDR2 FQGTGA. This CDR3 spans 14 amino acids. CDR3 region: CASSLGGDGTEAFF. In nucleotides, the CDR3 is TGTGCCAGCAGCTTAGGGGGGGATGGCACTGAAGCTTTCTTT.

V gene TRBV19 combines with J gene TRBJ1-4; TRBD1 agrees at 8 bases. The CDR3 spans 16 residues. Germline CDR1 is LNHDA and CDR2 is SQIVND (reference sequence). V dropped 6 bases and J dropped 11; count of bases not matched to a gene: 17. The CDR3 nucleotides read TGTGCCAGTAGCGGAGGAGCCCGGCAGGGGGCGCACAAACTGTTTTTT. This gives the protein CASSGGARQGAHKLFF.

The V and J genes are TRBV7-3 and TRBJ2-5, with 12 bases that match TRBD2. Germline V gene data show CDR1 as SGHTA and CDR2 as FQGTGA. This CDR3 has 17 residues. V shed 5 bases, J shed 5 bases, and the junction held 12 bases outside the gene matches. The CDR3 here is CASSPSGGVRANETQYF. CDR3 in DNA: TGTGCCAGCAGCCCTAGCGGGGGGGTCCGGGCTAACGAGACCCAGTACTTC.

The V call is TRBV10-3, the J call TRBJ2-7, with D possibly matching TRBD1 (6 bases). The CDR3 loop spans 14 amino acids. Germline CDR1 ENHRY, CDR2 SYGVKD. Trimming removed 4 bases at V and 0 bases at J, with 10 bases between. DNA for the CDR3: TGTGCCATCAGTGGAGAAGGGGGCTCCTACGAGCAGTACTTC. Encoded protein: CAISGEGGSYEQYF.

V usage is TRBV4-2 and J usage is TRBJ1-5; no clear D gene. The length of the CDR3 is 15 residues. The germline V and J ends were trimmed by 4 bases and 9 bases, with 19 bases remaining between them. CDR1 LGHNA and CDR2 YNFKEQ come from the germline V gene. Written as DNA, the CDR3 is TGTGCCAGCAGCCCCCACGGGGAAGGGAGCTGGCCCCAGCATTTT. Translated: CASSPHGEGSWPQHF.

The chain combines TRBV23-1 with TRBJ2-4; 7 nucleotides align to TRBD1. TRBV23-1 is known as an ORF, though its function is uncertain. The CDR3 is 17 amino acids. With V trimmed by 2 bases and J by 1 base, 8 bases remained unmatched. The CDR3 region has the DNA TGCGCCAGCAGTCAAACTGACAGGGAAATCGCCAAAAACATTCAGTACTTC. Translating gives CASSQTDREIAKNIQYF.

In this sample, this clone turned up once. The CDR3 DNA reads TGCGCCAGTAGACTAGCGGGGGGGCCGAATGAGCAGTTCTTC. Protein sequence: CASRLAGGPNEQFF. The chain couples TRBV5-1 to TRBJ2-1; 14 bases are shared with TRBD2. V lost 8 bases, J lost 7 bases, and 5 bases stayed unmatched. The CDR3 contains 14 residues. Per the germline V gene, CDR1 is SGHRS and CDR2 is YFSETQ. The full variable domain, with the rest looked up from reference TRBV5-1 and TRBJ2-1, is KAGVTQTPRYLIKTRGQQVTLSCSPISGHRSVSWYQQTPGQGLQFLFEYFSETQRNKGNFPGRFSGRQFSNSRSEMNVSTLELGDSALYLCASRLAGGPNEQFFGPGTRLTVL.

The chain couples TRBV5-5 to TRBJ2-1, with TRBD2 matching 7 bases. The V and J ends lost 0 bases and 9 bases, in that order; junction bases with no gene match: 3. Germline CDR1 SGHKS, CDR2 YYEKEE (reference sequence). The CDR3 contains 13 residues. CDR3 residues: CASSLGLAIEQFF. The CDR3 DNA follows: TGTGCCAGCAGCTTGGGACTAGCAATTGAGCAGTTCTTC.

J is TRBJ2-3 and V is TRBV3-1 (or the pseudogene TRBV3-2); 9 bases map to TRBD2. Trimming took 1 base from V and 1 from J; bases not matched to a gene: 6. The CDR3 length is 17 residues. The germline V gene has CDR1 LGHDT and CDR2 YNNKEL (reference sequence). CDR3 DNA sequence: TGTGCCAGCAGCCAAGGGGGCGGGGGGGCCCGCACAGATACGCAGTATTTT. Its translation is CASSQGGGGARTDTQYF.

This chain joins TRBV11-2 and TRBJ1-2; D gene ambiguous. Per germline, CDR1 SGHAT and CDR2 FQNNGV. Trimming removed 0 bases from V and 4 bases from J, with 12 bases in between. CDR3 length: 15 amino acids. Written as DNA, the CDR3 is TGTGCCAGCAGCTTAGACAATCGACTATCCTATGGCTACACCTTC. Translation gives CASSLDNRLSYGYTF.

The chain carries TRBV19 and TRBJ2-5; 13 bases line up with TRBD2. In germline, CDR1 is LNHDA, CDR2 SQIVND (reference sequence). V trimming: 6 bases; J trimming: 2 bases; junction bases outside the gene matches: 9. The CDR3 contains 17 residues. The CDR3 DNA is TGTGCCAGTAGGAGGACTAGCGGGGGCCAATTTCAAGAGACCCAGTACTTC. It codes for CASRRTSGGQFQETQYF.

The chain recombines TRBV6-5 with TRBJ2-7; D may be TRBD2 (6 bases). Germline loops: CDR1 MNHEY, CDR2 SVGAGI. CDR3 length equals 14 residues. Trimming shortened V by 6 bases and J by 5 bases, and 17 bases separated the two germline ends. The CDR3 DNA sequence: TGTGCCAGCAGCACTCCCAGGTGGGGGGACGAGCAGTACTTC. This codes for CASSTPRWGDEQYF.